Listed here are 12 T cell receptor beta chains from one sample, sequenced in a study of early T cells in non-severe SARS-CoV-2 infection. Each CDR3 protein gets one entry after TCRdb re-called the 5' RACE reads with MiXCR. Of under 85,000 distinct CDR3 sequences listed, roughly 9.5% were seen once; the top ten hold around 5.5%. Sequenced material: whole blood. These receptors were collected from an adult who was a healthcare worker with PCR-confirmed SARS-CoV-2 infection or an uninfected control (not recorded which).

V and J are TRBV20-1 and TRBJ2-7, with D maybe TRBD1 (5 bases). This CDR3 has 14 residues. Germline CDR1 is DFQATT and CDR2 is SNEGSKA (reference sequence). V was shortened by 0 bases and J by 2 bases, with 11 bases between the two germline ends. CDR3 nucleotide sequence: TGCAGTGCTAGAGAATACAGGAGAACCTACGAGCAGTACTTC. Translating it yields CSAREYRRTYEQYF.

V is TRBV5-1 and J is TRBJ1-1; D call uncertain. Looked up from germline, CDR1 is SGHRS and CDR2 is YFSETQ. V lost 7 bases and J lost 0, with 19 bases in between. The CDR3 consists of 16 residues. CDR3 in DNA: TGCGCCAGCCGACACACCCGGACGCTCATGAACACTGAAGCTTTCTTT. This sequence encodes CASRHTRTLMNTEAFF.

This clonotype showed up many times. J is TRBJ2-7 and V is TRBV20-1, with 9 positions matching TRBD1. V was pared by 3 bases and J by 6 bases, with 12 bases of the junction left unmatched. In germline, CDR1 is DFQATT, CDR2 SNEGSKA (reference sequence). CDR3 size: 15 residues. CDR3 sequence (DNA): TGCAGTGCTAGGAACAGGGGGCTTATCTTCGGCGAGCAGTACTTC. This sequence encodes CSARNRGLIFGEQYF.

Worth noting for this clonotype: A much larger clone differs by one base, so this may be a read error. V gene TRBV2 combines with J gene TRBJ2-3; 9 nucleotides agree with TRBD1. The V segment lost 7 bases and the J segment 3 bases; nucleotides outside the gene matches: 8. Germline lookup yields CDR1 SNHLY and CDR2 FYNNEI. This CDR3 has 15 amino acids. In DNA form, the CDR3 reads TGTGCCAGCATCCCTGACAGGGGGGGGACAGATACGCAGTATTTT. Translation: CASIPDRGGTDTQYF. Supplemented by reference TRBV2 and TRBJ2-3, the full variable domain reads EPEVTQTPSHQVTQMGQEVILRCVPISNHLYFYWYRQILGQKVEFLVSFYNNEISEKSEIFDDQFSVERPDGSNFTLKIRSTKLEDSAMYFCASIPDRGGTDTQYFGPGTRLTVL.

This clonotype was recorded many times. The chain couples TRBV29-1 to TRBJ2-2; 7 bases line up with TRBD1. The germline CDR1 and CDR2 sequences are SQVTM and ANQGSEA. V trimming: 4 bases; J trimming: 2 bases; junction bases outside the gene matches: 7. This CDR3 region has 15 residues. CDR3 bases: TGCAGCGTTGCATCCAGGGGGTCAAACACCGGGGAGCTGTTTTTT. Translating it yields CSVASRGSNTGELFF.

The chain recombines TRBV5-1 with TRBJ2-3, with D tentatively TRBD2 (6 bases). Germline lookup yields CDR1 SGHRS and CDR2 YFSETQ. The CDR3 totals 14 residues. The V and J ends lost 4 bases and 7 bases respectively, with 16 bases between them. CDR3 sequence reads: CASSSWSGGNTQYF. Written as DNA, the CDR3 is TGCGCCAGCAGCAGCTGGTCCGGGGGAAATACGCAGTATTTT.

As to this clonotype: A clone one base away is much larger, so this may be a read error. This rearrangement joins TRBV7-9 to TRBJ2-3, with 8 nucleotides matching TRBD1. The CDR3 consists of 15 residues. Per germline, CDR1 SEHNR and CDR2 FQNEAQ (reference sequence). The CDR3 nucleotides are TGTGCCAGCAGCTCCGGGACAGGTGGCACAAATACGCAGTATTTT. Protein product: CASSSGTGGTNTQYF.

This clonotype was observed at least ten times. This chain links TRBV18 with TRBJ1-1; D is unclear. Germline CDR1 is KGHSH and CDR2 is LQKENI. The CDR3 extends over 13 amino acids. Trimming pared 6 bases from V and 4 bases from J, leaving 12 bases between. CDR3 region: CASSRPGGTEAFF. The CDR3 nucleotides read TGTGCCAGCTCCAGACCTGGCGGCACTGAAGCTTTCTTT.

V gene TRBV7-9 combines with J gene TRBJ1-4; TRBD1 aligns across 9 bases. The trim removed 5 bases at V and 7 bases at J, leaving 11 bases unmatched. Germline V gene lookup returns CDR1 SEHNR and CDR2 FQNEAQ (reference sequence). This CDR3 is built from 16 residues. CDR3: CASSLSGQGLSEKLFF. CDR3 nucleotides: TGTGCCAGCAGCCTATCGGGACAGGGTCTAAGTGAAAAACTGTTTTTT.

This clonotype was found once. The rearrangement uses TRBV3-1 and TRBJ1-1, with D possibly TRBD1 on 5 matching bases. CDR1 is LGHDT and CDR2 is YNNKEL in the germline V gene (reference sequence). Trimming took 4 bases from V and 2 from J, leaving 14 bases between them. CDR3 length: 15 residues. The CDR3 reads CASSRAGTENTEAFF. The CDR3, as DNA: TGTGCCAGCAGCCGAGCCGGGACGGAAAACACTGAAGCTTTCTTT.

This clonotype was recorded many times. CDR3 region: CASSPYSYEQYF. The CDR3 nucleotides read TGTGCCAGCAGCCCCTACTCCTACGAGCAGTACTTC. The chain joins TRBV7-2 to TRBJ2-7; D not resolved. CDR1 is SGHTA, CDR2 FQGNSA, per germline. The CDR3 extends over 12 amino acids. V lost 5 bases and J lost 0, with 5 bases in between.

V is TRBV6-5 and J is TRBJ2-1; 8 bases are a match to TRBD2. Germline trimming cut 7 bases from V and 0 bases from J; bases unmatched to any gene: 5. The length of the CDR3 is 15 residues. The germline CDR1 and CDR2 sequences are MNHEY and SVGAGI. CDR3 residues: CASTRLASSYNEQFF. CDR3 coding DNA: TGTGCCAGCACCAGACTAGCGAGCTCCTACAATGAGCAGTTCTTC.